The text below deals with one T cell receptor beta chain. Antigen: not known. This sample was included in a study of blood T cells in healthy people across ages. Germline V lookup: CDR1 SGHRS, CDR2 YFSETQ. The CDR3 runs 15 residues. V shed 4 bases and J shed 1 base, with 15 bases lying between them. A second about 7 to 11 cycle PCR used barcoded and J-beta primers. TCRdb reprocessed the 5' RACE reads via MiXCR and lists one record per CDR3 protein. Among approximately 800,000 distinct CDR3 sequences listed, around half were seen once. Study findings and constraints: The study regarded diversity estimates from one million T cells as underestimates. Versus aged donors, long-lived donors had higher diversity and more naive CD4+ cells.

The sample comprised blood. This receptor was taken from a man older than 75 in good health. The chain employs TRBV5-1 and TRBJ2-7; weak D call: TRBD2 (5 bases). The DNA of the CDR3 is TGCGCCAGCAGCCCCTCTCTGGACTTTTCCTACGAGCAGTACTTC. This gives the protein CASSPSLDFSYEQYF.